Listed here is a single T cell receptor beta chain. Its target is unknown. 13 Jbeta primers and 60 Vbeta primers were used for the PCR. Repertoires were generated with immunoSEQ multiplex PCR, while TCRdb's copy carries only in-frame clones and drops some. The data contain some 150,000 clones, about four fifths of them singletons. The data belong to a study of cytomegalovirus exposure and HLA in healthy donors. Study outcomes and limitations: A later analysis linked some 18,000 TCR beta sequences to HLA alleles at 0.05 false discovery rate. Highest at DRB1 and lowest at HLA-C, TCR association rates differed among HLA loci in a later analysis. In an earlier analysis, in fewer than 700 donors, most V segments appeared productive either ~90% or ~30% of the time. 164 TCR beta chains were listed as cytomegalovirus-associated.

J lost 2 bases, V lost 4 bases, and 3 bases had no gene match. The CDR3 extends over 14 amino acids. Looked up from germline, CDR1 is MNHNS and CDR2 is SASEGT. This sequence originates from a woman between 18 and 29 years old in good health and CMV-seropositive. The V gene is TRBV6-1, the J gene TRBJ2-7; 9 positions match TRBD2. Material: PBMCs. CDR3 DNA: TGTGCCAGCAGTGCTAGCGGGGACACCTACGAGCAGTACTTC. Translated: CASSASGDTYEQYF.